A selection of T cell receptor beta chains follows, all from one sample in a study of OX40 agonist ivuxolimab in advanced cancers. Libraries were prepared by immunoSEQ multiplex PCR; TCRdb keeps only in-frame clonotypes and omits some of them. There are some 50,000 clones in the sample; 82% occur only once, and around 2% lies in the top ten. The sample was CD4+ or CD8+ T cells sorted from blood, taken in a trial of the OX40 agonist ivuxolimab. The receptors here all came from an adult with an advanced solid tumor such as melanoma, head and neck, liver or kidney cancer. The CDR3 runs from the conserved cysteine through the conserved F or W. The D gene is left open where the match is weak. Not all rows give a size; the values are once, few, many and, for expanded clones, a class.

V	size	J	D	CDR3	DNA
TRBV12-5	.	TRBJ2-5	.	CASGPLEPQETQYF	TGTGCTAGTGGTCCCCTGGAACCCCAGGAGACCCAGTACTTC
TRBV4-3	.	TRBJ1-5	.	CASSHGPGQPQHF	TGCGCCAGCAGCCACGGACCGGGCCAGCCCCAGCATTTT
TRBV7-2	.	TRBJ2-2	.	CASSGAAGAGELFF	TGTGCCAGCAGCGGAGCAGCGGGCGCCGGGGAGCTGTTTTTT
TRBV11-2	.	TRBJ2-2	TRBD2	CASGGANTGELFF	TGTGCCAGCGGGGGGGCGAACACCGGGGAGCTGTTTTTT
TRBV18	.	TRBJ1-1	.	CASSPLQGGASEAFF	TGTGCCAGCTCACCACTCCAGGGCGGCGCGTCTGAAGCTTTCTTT
TRBV7-9	.	TRBJ1-4	.	CASSLGGRAGEKLFF	TGTGCCAGCAGCTTAGGCGGGAGAGCTGGGGAAAAACTGTTTTTT
TRBV5-4	few	TRBJ2-1	.	CASSSGGRSYNEQFF	TGTGCCAGCAGCTCCGGTGGGCGCTCCTACAATGAGCAGTTCTTC
TRBV7-2	once	TRBJ1-1	.	CASSARAGGTEAFF	TGTGCCAGCAGCGCCAGAGCGGGAGGGACTGAAGCTTTCTTT
TRBV5-6	.	TRBJ1-1	.	CASSSVQAGTEAFF	TGTGCCAGCAGCTCCGTGCAGGCAGGGACTGAAGCTTTCTTT
TRBV9	few	TRBJ2-3	TRBD2	CASSVTGVAGVTQYF	TGTGCCAGCAGCGTAACAGGGGTAGCGGGGGTTACGCAGTATTTT
TRBV2	.	TRBJ1-3	.	CASSGGGNTIYF	TGTGCCAGCAGTGGAGGTGGAAACACCATATATTTT
TRBV7-9	.	TRBJ1-2	TRBD1	CASSLEGTGGSSDYGYTF	TGTGCCAGCAGCTTAGAAGGGACAGGGGGCTCTAGTGACTATGGCTACACCTTC
TRBV7-9	.	TRBJ1-2	.	CASSFGTDYGYTF	TGTGCCAGCAGCTTTGGGACGGATTATGGCTACACCTTC
TRBV19	.	TRBJ2-1	TRBD1	CASSKAGTGWYNEQFF	TGTGCCAGTAGCAAAGCCGGGACAGGGTGGTACAATGAGCAGTTCTTC
TRBV5-6	.	TRBJ1-3	.	CASSSLPSSGNTIYF	TGTGCCAGCAGCTCACTCCCGAGCTCTGGAAACACCATATATTTT
TRBV18	.	TRBJ2-5	.	CASSGQETQYF	TGTGCCAGCTCAGGACAAGAGACCCAGTACTTC
TRBV11-3	.	TRBJ2-5	.	CASSLKTAGQETQYF	TGTGCCAGCAGCTTGAAGACAGCGGGCCAGGAGACCCAGTACTTC
TRBV19	.	TRBJ1-3	.	CASSIMTGAGNTIYF	TGTGCCAGTAGTATAATGACAGGCGCTGGAAACACCATATATTTT
TRBV10-3	.	TRBJ2-2	TRBD1	CAILPGQGLTGELFF	TGTGCCATTCTACCGGGACAGGGATTAACCGGGGAGCTGTTTTTT
TRBV7-8	once	TRBJ1-2	TRBD1	CASSPSGQQFNYGYTF	TGTGCCAGCAGCCCATCGGGACAGCAATTTAACTATGGCTACACCTTC
TRBV21-1	.	TRBJ2-7	.	CASSPRFTSGGLRFYEQYF	TGTGCCAGCAGCCCTCGCTTCACTAGCGGGGGCCTTCGATTCTACGAGCAGTACTTC
TRBV2	.	TRBJ2-2	TRBD1	CASSPGQGITGELFF	TGTGCCAGCAGCCCGGGACAGGGTATCACCGGGGAGCTGTTTTTT
TRBV7-2	.	TRBJ2-1	TRBD1	CASSLDGTVYNEQFF	TGTGCCAGCAGCTTAGATGGGACAGTATACAATGAGCAGTTCTTC
TRBV14	.	TRBJ2-3	.	CASSQNLRTGGYSTDTQYF	TGTGCCAGCAGCCAAAATCTGCGCACGGGGGGCTATAGCACAGATACGCAGTATTTT
TRBV5-1	.	TRBJ2-5	.	CASSEGPMETQYF	TGCGCCAGCAGCGAGGGTCCAATGGAGACCCAGTACTTC
TRBV5-5	.	TRBJ2-5	TRBD2	CASRVGGGQETQYF	TGTGCCAGCAGAGTGGGCGGGGGTCAAGAGACCCAGTACTTC
TRBV7-8	.	TRBJ2-7	.	CASSPGRLSYEQYF	TGTGCCAGCAGCCCTGGACGGTTATCCTACGAGCAGTACTTC
TRBV5-1	few	TRBJ2-3	.	CASGVSGARTDTQYF	TGCGCCAGCGGGGTTTCGGGGGCCCGCACAGATACGCAGTATTTT
TRBV7-9	.	TRBJ1-1	.	CASRPGLGAEAFF	TGTGCCAGCAGACCGGGCCTGGGGGCTGAAGCTTTCTTT
TRBV2	.	TRBJ2-1	.	CASSEARGGNEQFF	TGTGCCAGCAGTGAAGCGAGAGGAGGGAATGAGCAGTTCTTC
TRBV9	.	TRBJ1-5	TRBD1	CASSVRGQGGEPQHF	TGTGCCAGCAGCGTAAGGGGACAGGGGGGAGAGCCCCAGCATTTT
TRBV2	.	TRBJ2-3	TRBD1	CASRDDRVGKYF	TGTGCCAGCAGGGACGACAGGGTAGGGAAGTATTTT
TRBV2	.	TRBJ2-4	.	CASSGMGRTAKNIQYF	TGTGCCAGCAGCGGAATGGGACGGACGGCCAAAAACATTCAGTACTTC
TRBV5-4	.	TRBJ2-3	.	CASSLEAGTDTQYF	TGTGCCAGCAGCTTGGAGGCGGGCACAGATACGCAGTATTTT
TRBV7-9	.	TRBJ1-4	.	CASSLTGLTNEKLFF	TGTGCCAGCAGCCTTACAGGGTTAACTAATGAAAAACTGTTTTTT
TRBV20-1	.	TRBJ2-7	.	CSAPIGYEQYF	TGCAGTGCTCCGATCGGATACGAGCAGTACTTC
TRBV5-6	.	TRBJ1-5	TRBD1	CASSYGTGASNQPQHF	TGTGCCAGCAGCTACGGGACAGGGGCAAGCAATCAGCCCCAGCATTTT
TRBV19	.	TRBJ1-2	.	CASRETGKGNYGYTF	TGTGCCAGTAGGGAGACAGGAAAGGGTAACTATGGCTACACCTTC
TRBV5-4	.	TRBJ1-3	TRBD1	CASSEGAGGIRNTIYF	TGTGCCAGCAGCGAGGGGGCAGGGGGCATTAGAAACACCATATATTTT
TRBV6-1	.	TRBJ1-3	.	CASSFESGSGNTIYF	TGTGCCAGCAGTTTCGAATCCGGATCTGGAAACACCATATATTTT
TRBV15	.	TRBJ2-5	.	CATSLQGVETQYF	TGTGCCACCAGCCTACAGGGTGTGGAGACCCAGTACTTC
TRBV14	.	TRBJ2-3	TRBD1	CASSQTGYRNTDTQYF	TGTGCCAGCAGCCAGACAGGGTATCGGAATACAGATACGCAGTATTTT
TRBV6-5	.	TRBJ1-4	.	CASSYQTGPNEKLFF	TGTGCCAGCAGTTACCAGACAGGCCCCAATGAAAAACTGTTTTTT
TRBV30	.	TRBJ1-5	.	CAWSVQLGGGQPQHF	TGTGCCTGGAGTGTACAACTGGGGGGAGGCCAGCCCCAGCATTTT
TRBV6-5	.	TRBJ2-2	.	CASSRGPSNTGELFF	TGTGCCAGTTCCCGGGGGCCCTCGAACACCGGGGAGCTGTTTTTT
TRBV6-5	.	TRBJ1-2	.	CASRQGRGGYTF	TGTGCCAGCAGACAGGGACGAGGTGGCTACACCTTC
TRBV12-5	.	TRBJ1-3	.	CASGLVVAGSGNTIYF	TGTGCTAGTGGTTTGGTAGTAGCGGGCTCTGGAAACACCATATATTTT
TRBV9	.	TRBJ2-2	.	CASSGRQETGELFF	TGTGCCAGCAGCGGTCGACAGGAAACCGGGGAGCTGTTTTTT
TRBV7-3	.	TRBJ1-1	.	CASSLLGGAEAFF	TGTGCCAGCAGCTTATTAGGAGGCGCTGAAGCTTTCTTT
TRBV30	.	TRBJ2-2	TRBD1	CAWRIRGQWGELFF	TGTGCCTGGAGGATCAGGGGGCAATGGGGGGAGCTGTTTTTT
TRBV19	.	TRBJ2-1	TRBD2	CASSLQPSGVSSYNEQFF	TGTGCCAGTAGTCTTCAACCTAGCGGGGTTAGCTCCTACAATGAGCAGTTCTTC
TRBV6-5	few	TRBJ1-1	.	CASRVNTEAFF	TGTGCCAGCAGAGTTAACACTGAAGCTTTCTTT
TRBV19	.	TRBJ2-1	.	CASSGDRNNEQFF	TGTGCCAGTAGCGGTGACAGGAACAATGAGCAGTTCTTC
TRBV4-1	few	TRBJ1-2	TRBD1	CASSQDRQGAQNYGYTF	TGCGCCAGCAGCCAAGACCGACAGGGGGCGCAGAACTATGGCTACACCTTC